A selection of T cell receptor beta chains follows, all from one sample in a study of Ad26.COV2.S vaccination and SARS-CoV-2 variants. Profiled with immunoSEQ multiplex PCR; TCRdb holds only in-frame clones, not every one. The table has 43,000 or so clones, roughly four fifths seen once. Here the sequenced sample was peripheral blood, taken after recovery from COVID-19. The receptor source for this set is a human donor who had recovered from COVID-19. The CDR3 runs from the conserved cysteine through the conserved F or W. A D gene is named only where the DNA matches it firmly. Clone size is stated in some rows and not others, as once, few, many or a class when expanded.

clone size,D gene,V gene,J gene,CDR3 protein,CDR3 DNA
few,NA,TRBV20-1,TRBJ2-7,CSASGRGFYEQYF,TGCAGTGCTAGTGGGCGGGGATTCTACGAGCAGTACTTC
NA,NA,TRBV5-5,TRBJ2-3,CASSSTGTGTDTQYF,TGTGCCAGCAGCAGTACCGGGACGGGCACAGATACGCAGTATTTT
NA,TRBD1,TRBV12-3/TRBV12-4,TRBJ1-2,CASSFGQAYGYTF,TGTGCCAGCAGTTTCGGACAGGCCTATGGCTACACCTTC
NA,TRBD2,TRBV7-6,TRBJ2-1,CASSFPGGAINEQFF,TGTGCCAGCAGCTTCCCGGGGGGGGCTATCAATGAGCAGTTCTTC
medium-sized,NA,TRBV5-1,TRBJ1-1,CASSRGDTEAEAFF,TGCGCCAGCAGCAGAGGGGATACGGAAGCTGAAGCTTTCTTT
NA,NA,TRBV6-6,TRBJ1-2,CASRGNYGYTF,TGTGCCAGCAGAGGGAACTATGGCTACACCTTC
few,NA,TRBV5-1,TRBJ1-3,CASSLGLEGETIYF,TGCGCCAGCAGCTTGGGGCTAGAAGGGGAAACCATATATTTT
NA,NA,TRBV28,TRBJ2-1,CASSYGGLAEQFF,TGTGCCAGCAGTTATGGGGGTCTGGCTGAGCAGTTCTTC
NA,NA,TRBV12-3/TRBV12-4,TRBJ1-2,CASSLARVHGYTF,TGTGCCAGCAGTTTAGCCAGGGTACATGGCTACACCTTC
NA,NA,TRBV30,TRBJ1-5,CAWSGSRFNQPQHF,TGTGCCTGGAGTGGTTCCCGATTCAATCAGCCCCAGCATTTT
NA,NA,TRBV9,TRBJ2-3,CASSVVVGGTDTQYF,TGTGCCAGCAGCGTAGTGGTGGGGGGCACAGATACGCAGTATTTT
NA,TRBD1,TRBV12-5,TRBJ2-2,CASGLVGGQGLTGELFF,TGTGCTAGTGGTTTGGTAGGGGGACAGGGGCTCACCGGGGAGCTGTTTTTT